The 23 T cell receptor beta chains presented below share a single source sample, sequenced in a study of cytomegalovirus exposure and HLA in healthy donors. It was with 60 Vbeta and 13 Jbeta primers that the PCR ran. Sequencing was performed with immunoSEQ multiplex PCR; in TCRdb, only in-frame clones are kept and a portion is missing. The data contain about 98,000 clones, roughly 81% of them singletons. Sequencing used PBMCs. These receptors all come from a man in his forties in good health and CMV-seronegative.

This chain connects TRBV19 to TRBJ2-2; D perhaps matches TRBD1 (6 bases). The germline V and J ends were trimmed by 9 bases and 3 bases, with 14 bases remaining between them. Per germline, CDR1 LNHDA and CDR2 SQIVND (reference sequence). The CDR3 is 14 residues long. The CDR3 DNA sequence: TGTGCCAGCCAGTCACAGGGAGACACCGGGGAGCTGTTTTTT. It translates to CASQSQGDTGELFF.

The CDR3, as DNA: TGTGCCAGTAGTGAACGACTAGCGAGTAGGAACGAGCAGTACTTC. Its protein is CASSERLASRNEQYF. This chain connects TRBV19 to TRBJ2-7; the match to TRBD2 covers 8 bases. J gave up 5 bases and V 5 bases, and 11 bases lay outside the gene matches. Germline V CDR1 and CDR2: LNHDA, SQIVND (reference sequence). CDR3 length equals 15 residues.

The chain couples TRBV6-1 to TRBJ1-1; D remains unclear. Between the trimmed V and J ends, which lost 7 bases and 2 bases, there was a span of 8 bases. Germline V CDR1 and CDR2: MNHNS, SASEGT. CDR3 size: 12 residues. Here the CDR3 DNA reads TGTGCCAGCACGACGGGAAACACTGAAGCTTTCTTT. Translation: CASTTGNTEAFF.

This clone was found once. The rearrangement links TRBV14 to TRBJ2-1; 13 positions match TRBD2. Germline V gene sequence: CDR1 SGHDN, CDR2 FVKESK. The CDR3 sequence is 19 residues long. The trim removed 0 bases at V and 0 bases at J, leaving 5 bases unmatched. The CDR3 sequence is CASSQEGLAGYSSYNEQFF. In DNA form, the CDR3 reads TGTGCCAGCAGCCAAGAGGGACTAGCGGGATACAGCTCCTACAATGAGCAGTTCTTC.

The J gene is TRBJ1-1, the V gene TRBV7-9; TRBD1 might be the D (6 bases). V was pared by 6 bases and J by 1 base, with 9 bases between. The CDR3 is made up of 13 amino acids. Per the germline V gene, CDR1 is SEHNR and CDR2 is FQNEAQ (reference sequence). The CDR3 spells CASRAGQNTEAFF. The CDR3 DNA reads TGTGCCAGCAGAGCGGGACAGAACACTGAAGCTTTCTTT.

This clone was seen a few times. This chain connects TRBV7-9 to TRBJ1-2; no clear D gene. The V gene's germline CDR1 is SEHNR and CDR2 FQNEAQ (reference sequence). The CDR3 extends over 10 amino acids. Trimming took 4 bases from V and 7 from J, leaving 4 bases between them. CDR3 DNA sequence: TGTGCCAGCAGCTCAGGTGGCTACACCTTC. Translation: CASSSGGYTF. The full variable domain, its missing parts supplied by reference TRBV7-9 and TRBJ1-2, is DTGVSQNPRHKITKRGQNVTFRCDPISEHNRLYWYRQTLGQGPEFLTYFQNEAQLEKSRLLSDRFSAERPKGSFSTLEIQRTEQGDSAMYLCASSSGGYTFGSGTRLTVV.

J is TRBJ1-3 and V is TRBV6-5; D perhaps matches TRBD1 (5 bases). The V gene lost 6 bases and the J gene lost 5 bases, with 17 bases spanning the gap. Germline V gene sequence: CDR1 MNHEY, CDR2 SVGAGI. The CDR3 sequence is 15 residues long. The CDR3 sequence is CASSERQGRRNTIYF. In nucleotides, the CDR3 is TGTGCCAGCAGCGAGCGCCAGGGTAGAAGAAACACCATATATTTT.

The chain links TRBV18 to TRBJ1-3; D gene uncertain. This CDR3 contains 14 residues. Germline assignment: CDR1 KGHSH and CDR2 LQKENI. The V end was cut by 4 bases, the J end by 2 bases, with 9 bases between. The CDR3 loop reads CASSQEATGNTIYF. The CDR3 nucleotides read TGTGCCAGCTCACAGGAGGCAACTGGAAACACCATATATTTT.

This chain joins TRBV7-9 and TRBJ2-7, with 9 bases that match TRBD2. The CDR3 runs to 15 residues. Germline values: CDR1 SEHNR, CDR2 FQNEAQ (reference sequence). Trimming at V came to 5 bases and at J to 2 bases, leaving 7 bases not matched to a gene. The CDR3 sequence is CASSPTSGATYEQYF. CDR3 DNA sequence: TGTGCCAGCAGCCCGACTAGCGGTGCTACCTACGAGCAGTACTTC.

In this sample, this clone turned up a few times. The V gene is TRBV27, the J gene TRBJ2-1; D unclear. Germline loops: CDR1 MNHEY, CDR2 SMNVEV (reference sequence). This CDR3 region has 14 residues. Trimming left V 1 base short and J 11 bases short, with 15 bases between. The CDR3 region has the DNA TGTGCCAGCAGTTTATTCGTCGGGTCAGAGAAGCAGTTCTTC. Translating it yields CASSLFVGSEKQFF.

The chain combines TRBV7-9 with TRBJ2-5; 9 nucleotides agree with TRBD1. The length of the CDR3 is 16 residues. J lost 3 bases, V lost 1 base, and 6 bases had no gene match. Germline V gives CDR1 SEHNR, CDR2 FQNEAQ (reference sequence). The CDR3 coding sequence is TGTGCCAGCAGCTTAGTTTCGGGGACAGGGAAAGAGACCCAGTACTTC. Its protein is CASSLVSGTGKETQYF. Filled out from reference TRBV7-9 and TRBJ2-5, the complete variable domain reads DTGVSQNPRHKITKRGQNVTFRCDPISEHNRLYWYRQTLGQGPEFLTYFQNEAQLEKSRLLSDRFSAERPKGSFSTLEIQRTEQGDSAMYLCASSLVSGTGKETQYFGPGTRLLVL.

The chain combines TRBV6-1 with TRBJ1-1; D not certain. The germline V gene encodes CDR1 MNHNS and CDR2 SASEGT. The CDR3 covers 13 residues. Trimming cost V 2 bases and J 6 bases, with 10 bases left between them. The CDR3, as DNA: TGTGCCAGCAGTGAAAGCACCTTACCTGAAGCTTTCTTT. It is translated as CASSESTLPEAFF.

This chain uses TRBV6-1 with TRBJ2-5; D is undetermined. CDR3 size: 12 residues. V shed 7 bases and J shed 5 bases, with 11 bases lying between them. Per the germline V gene, CDR1 is MNHNS and CDR2 is SASEGT. The CDR3 DNA reads TGTGCCAGCACGAGGTTTAGGGAGACCCAGTACTTC. Encoded protein: CASTRFRETQYF.

This chain links TRBV25-1 with TRBJ1-3; TRBD1 is a possible D gene (6 bases). V was shortened by 8 bases and J by 0 bases, with 14 bases between the two germline ends. Looked up from germline, CDR1 is MGHDK and CDR2 is SYGVNS. This CDR3 is built from 15 residues. CDR3 DNA: TGTGCCAGCGGAGGATACAGGGACTCTGGAAACACCATATATTTT. Amino acids: CASGGYRDSGNTIYF.

The sample holds one count of this clone. The gene calls are TRBV4-1 and TRBJ1-5, with D possibly TRBD1 on 5 matching bases. CDR1 and CDR2 (germline): MGHRA, YSYEKL. This CDR3 comprises 15 residues. Trimming removed 8 bases at V and 0 bases at J, with 14 bases between. For the CDR3, the DNA is TGCGCCAGCGGCCCGGGGGAATATAGCAATCAGCCCCAGCATTTT. Translating it yields CASGPGEYSNQPQHF.

This chain uses TRBV11-2 with TRBJ2-3; 8 bases are a match to TRBD2. The CDR3 length is 14 residues. The V segment lost 5 bases and the J segment 1 base; nucleotides outside the gene matches: 2. The germline V gene encodes CDR1 SGHAT and CDR2 FQNNGV. This chain's CDR3 is CASSVSGGTDTQYF. The CDR3 DNA follows: TGTGCCAGCAGCGTTAGCGGGGGCACAGATACGCAGTATTTT.

This chain links TRBV2 with TRBJ1-5, with D tentatively TRBD1 (5 bases). The CDR3 has 15 residues. Germline values: CDR1 SNHLY, CDR2 FYNNEI. Trimming stripped 2 bases from V and 1 base from J, with 9 bases between. CDR3 coding DNA: TGTGCCAGCAGTGAACAGGGTCTCAGCAATCAGCCCCAGCATTTT. Protein sequence: CASSEQGLSNQPQHF.

The chain employs TRBV7-2 and TRBJ1-1; possible D gene TRBD1, 5 bases. Germline V gene data show CDR1 as SGHTA and CDR2 as FQGNSA. Trimming pared 4 bases from V and 3 bases from J, leaving 6 bases between. The CDR3 runs to 12 residues. CDR3 nucleotide sequence: TGTGCCAGCAGCTCAGGGTACACTGAAGCTTTCTTT. Translated: CASSSGYTEAFF.

For the CDR3, the DNA is TGTGCCAGTAGTGGCCGGGACAGGGGGTGGACTGAAGCTTTCTTT. Translation: CASSGRDRGWTEAFF. The chain joins TRBV19 to TRBJ1-1, with 11 bases that match TRBD1. The V gene's germline CDR1 is LNHDA and CDR2 SQIVND (reference sequence). The CDR3 loop spans 15 amino acids. J was trimmed by 5 bases and V by 5 bases; bases with no gene match: 7.

CDR3 in amino acids: CASSLGPYTEAFF. The CDR3 coding sequence is TGTGCCAGCAGCTTAGGGCCTTACACTGAAGCTTTCTTT. The gene calls are TRBV7-7 and TRBJ1-1; D call uncertain. The CDR3 loop spans 13 amino acids. Germline V gives CDR1 SSHAT, CDR2 FNYEAQ (reference sequence). Trimming pared 1 base from V and 3 bases from J, leaving 6 bases between.

V gene TRBV7-9 combines with J gene TRBJ1-2; D gene uncertain. In germline, CDR1 is SEHNR, CDR2 FQNEAQ (reference sequence). V shed 8 bases and J shed 4 bases, with 26 bases lying between them. This CDR3 comprises 17 residues. This chain's CDR3 is CASGSRPQVTLIYGYTF. Written as DNA, the CDR3 is TGTGCCAGCGGCTCACGCCCCCAGGTGACCCTCATCTATGGCTACACCTTC.

V gene TRBV4-3 combines with J gene TRBJ1-1, with D hard to call. The CDR3 extends over 12 amino acids. Germline V CDR1 and CDR2: LGHNA, YSLEER. V was pared by 4 bases and J by 5 bases, with 8 bases between. Written as DNA, the CDR3 is TGCGCCAGCAGCCCGACTGGGACTGAAGCTTTCTTT. Translation: CASSPTGTEAFF.

The chain employs TRBV18 and TRBJ1-1; D unresolved. CDR3 length: 14 residues. Germline-derived CDR1 and CDR2 are KGHSH and LQKENI. V shed 2 bases and J shed 2 bases, with 9 bases lying between them. The CDR3, as DNA: TGTGCCAGCTCACCAACGAGGGATAACACTGAAGCTTTCTTT. This translates into CASSPTRDNTEAFF.